Included here is one T cell receptor beta chain sequence, with context. This clonotype was observed a handful of times. The clone's antigen remains unknown. No much larger clone exists at a distance of one base, and base qualities are not known. CDR3 length: 16 amino acids, cysteine to phenylalanine. Only the CDR3 DNA stays, 48 bases, in frame from base 1. The V end loses 4 bases and the J end loses 0 bases, and a stretch of 16 bases separates them. CDR1 and CDR2, looked up from the germline V gene (reference sequence), are SGHKS and YYEKEE. This entry belongs to a study of blood T cells in healthy people across ages (dated by TCRdb to 2015 to 2017). Study-level background: In model experiments, template switching captured roughly one uniquely barcoded TCR beta cDNA molecule for every two T cells. The study analyzed two additional independent replicas of 1 million unique cDNA reads from the same blood draw for two donors, one aged 18 to 30 and one aged 80 or older. To avoid experimental bias, donors of different ages were distributed randomly across sequencing lanes. Using deep sequencing normalized with unique cDNA molecular identifiers, the study measured how TCR beta repertoire diversity changes with age. The donors were divided into four age groups: young (average around 17 years), middle-aged (approximately 41), aged (about 56) and long-lived (82).

Results the study describes overall, beyond this receptor: Because donor CMV infection status was unknown, age-related changes in expanded clonotypes were potentially confounded. Because profiling used bulk unsorted PBMCs, naive and antigen-experienced compartments could not be compared conclusively. Total diversity estimates from one million sequenced T cells were considered lower bounds and underestimates. The percentage of naive T cells measured by flow cytometry correlated strongly with observed TCR beta diversity. Compared with the aged group, more naive CD4+ T cells, fewer expanded clones and increased TCR diversity were shown by the long-lived group, suggesting age selection. As age increased, observed TCR beta diversity per million T cells dropped in a roughly linear way, and a significant reduction was already evident by age about 36.

Library preparation employed 5' RACE. The second PCR ran for about 7 to 11 cycles and used a J-beta primer mix along with a sample-barcoded 5' primer. A unique molecular identifier was introduced onto each TCR beta cDNA molecule by a template-switch 5' adaptor carrying 12 random nucleotides. Each sample yielded at least 2.5 million CDR3-containing paired-end reads. All of the RNA was converted into first-strand cDNA using the Mint cDNA synthesis kit, with a TRBC-specific oligonucleotide serving as the primer. Following uracil-DNA glycosylase treatment, all cDNA underwent a first 18-cycle PCR with the universal primers M1SS and BC2_uni_R. From the authors' description of their analysis: Normalization of each sample was performed by random selection of 1 million high-quality reads, each carrying a distinct molecular identifier. Instead of being binned into consensus sequences, reads with shared molecular identifiers were discarded. MiTCR, set to a Q25 quality threshold and the strictest error-elimination algorithm, was used for CDR3 identification, clonotype clustering and error correction. A nonparametric unseen species model with Euler transformation was used to estimate lower-bound total TCR beta diversity. TCRdb reworked the public reads: Q25 trimming with fastp, MiXCR clone assembly, productive beta chains retained. Each entry is one CDR3 protein sequence, shown with its most common DNA and genes. The V and J calls and clone size are TCRdb's, not the authors'. The sample includes approximately 2,000,000 distinct CDR3 sequences, with 30% to 40% observed a single time. About 23% of the sample is taken by the ten largest.

The 39 donors, aged about 6 to 95 years, were systemically healthy Caucasian individuals from Russia. Roughly 9.5 milliliters of peripheral blood were drawn from each donor into EDTA-treated Vacutainer tubes. Ficoll-Paque density-gradient centrifugation was used to isolate PBMCs, with at least 7 million per sample. Total RNA was extracted from PBMCs with Trizol reagent, with at least 5 micrograms obtained per sample. The percentages of naive CD45RAhigh/CD27high T cells were determined by flow cytometry on a PBMC aliquot from every donor. The TCR comes from a human donor in good health. This receptor chain uses TRBV5-5 and TRBJ2-5, with the D gene call left open. What was sequenced was blood. The CDR3 region reads CASSVRRIEYQETQYF. The DNA sequence follows: TGTGCCAGCAGCGTTAGACGGATTGAGTACCAAGAGACCCAGTACTTC.